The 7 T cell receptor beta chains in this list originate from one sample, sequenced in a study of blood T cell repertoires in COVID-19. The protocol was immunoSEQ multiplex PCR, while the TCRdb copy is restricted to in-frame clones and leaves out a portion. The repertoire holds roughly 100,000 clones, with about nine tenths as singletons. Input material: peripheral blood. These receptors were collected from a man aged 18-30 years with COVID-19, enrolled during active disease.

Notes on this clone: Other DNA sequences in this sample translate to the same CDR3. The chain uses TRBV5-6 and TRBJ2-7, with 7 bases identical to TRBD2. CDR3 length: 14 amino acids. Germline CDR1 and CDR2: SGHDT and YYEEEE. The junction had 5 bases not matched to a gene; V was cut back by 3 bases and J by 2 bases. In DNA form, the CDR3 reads TGTGCCAGCAGCTGGACGGGACTACCCTACGAGCAGTACTTC. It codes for CASSWTGLPYEQYF.

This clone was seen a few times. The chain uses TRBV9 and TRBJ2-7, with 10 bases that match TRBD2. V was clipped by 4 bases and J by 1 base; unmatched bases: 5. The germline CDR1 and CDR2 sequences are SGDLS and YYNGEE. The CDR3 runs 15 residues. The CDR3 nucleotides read TGTGCCAGCAGCCTCGGACTAGCGGAATCCTACGAGCAGTACTTC. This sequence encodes CASSLGLAESYEQYF.

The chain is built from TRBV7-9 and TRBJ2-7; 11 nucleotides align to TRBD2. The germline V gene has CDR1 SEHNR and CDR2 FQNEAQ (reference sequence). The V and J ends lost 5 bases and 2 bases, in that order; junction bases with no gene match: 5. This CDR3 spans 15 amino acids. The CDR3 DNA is TGTGCCAGCAGCCTCGGGACTAGCGGTACCTACGAGCAGTACTTC. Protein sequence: CASSLGTSGTYEQYF.

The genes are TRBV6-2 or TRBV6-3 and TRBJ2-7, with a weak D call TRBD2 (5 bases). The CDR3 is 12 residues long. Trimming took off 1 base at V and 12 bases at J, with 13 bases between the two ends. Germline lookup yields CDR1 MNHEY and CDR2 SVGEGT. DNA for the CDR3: TGTGCCAGCAGTTACTTAAGGCTAGCCCCGTACTTC. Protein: CASSYLRLAPYF.

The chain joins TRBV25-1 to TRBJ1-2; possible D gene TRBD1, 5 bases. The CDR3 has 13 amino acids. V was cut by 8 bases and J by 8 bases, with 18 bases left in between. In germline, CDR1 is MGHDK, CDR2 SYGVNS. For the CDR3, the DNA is TGTGCCAGCTCCCCTTGGGGCATGGGCGGCTACACCTTC. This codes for CASSPWGMGGYTF.

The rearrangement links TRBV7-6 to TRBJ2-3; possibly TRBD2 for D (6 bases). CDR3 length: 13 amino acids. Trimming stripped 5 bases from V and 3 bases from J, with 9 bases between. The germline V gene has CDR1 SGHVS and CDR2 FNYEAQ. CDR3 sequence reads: CASSPGVTDTQYF. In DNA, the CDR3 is TGTGCCAGCAGCCCGGGAGTGACAGATACGCAGTATTTT.

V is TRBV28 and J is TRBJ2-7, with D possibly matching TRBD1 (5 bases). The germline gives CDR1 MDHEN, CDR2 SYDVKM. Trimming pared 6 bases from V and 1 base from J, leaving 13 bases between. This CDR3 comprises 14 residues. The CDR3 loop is CASRQGERSYEQYF. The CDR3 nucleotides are TGTGCCAGCAGGCAGGGCGAAAGGTCCTACGAGCAGTACTTC. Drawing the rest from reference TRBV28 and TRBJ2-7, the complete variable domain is DVKVTQSSRYLVKRTGEKVFLECVQDMDHENMFWYRQDPGLGLRLIYFSYDVKMKEKGDIPEGYSVSREKKERFSLILESASTNQTSMYLCASRQGERSYEQYFGPGTRLTVT.